This T cell receptor beta chain is drawn from a study of shared clonotypes between healthy human individuals. Using immunoSEQ multiplex PCR, the repertoire was profiled, and TCRdb retains in-frame clones only, with some absent. The sample holds 640,000 or so clones, roughly 78% seen once. CDR1 is LNHDA and CDR2 is SQIVND in the germline V gene (reference sequence). V was pared by 7 bases and J by 2 bases, with 13 bases between. The CDR3 has 14 residues. The TCR was taken from a woman aged 25 to 39 in good health. Sequencing was carried out using memory CD4+ T cells sorted from blood. Subset in this sample: CD45RA-negative fraction. This chain joins TRBV19 and TRBJ2-3, with D unclear. The CDR3 loop reads CASIGRPNTDTQYF. The CDR3 DNA is TGTGCCAGTATCGGGCGCCCGAACACAGATACGCAGTATTTT.